A selection of T cell receptor beta chains follows, all from one sample in a study of CD8+CD57+ T cells in acquired aplastic anemia. TCRdb redid the calling of the reads with MiXCR, one entry per CDR3 protein. This table holds 75,000 to 80,000 distinct CDR3 sequences, under 80% found once. Sequencing was performed on sorted CD4+, CD8+, or CD8+CD57+ T cells (not recorded which) from PBMCs. The receptor source for this set is a human donor with aplastic anemia. CDR3s include the opening cysteine and the closing phenylalanine or tryptophan.

v_call | cdr3_aa
TRBV20-1 | CSARLAGGMETQYF
TRBV7-7 | CASSSGGGETQYF
TRBV10-3 | CAIRDSYRETQYF
TRBV7-8 | CASSQLLTGRYEAQYF
TRBV11-1 | CASSTTSGFNEQFF
TRBV4-3 | CASSQVVGGLGEQYF
TRBV10-3 | CASRSSREALVQYF
TRBV2 | CASTWDRSRNTF
TRBV27 | CASSLPHGTGGGEQYF
TRBV9 | CASSAISGELFF
TRBV7-8 | CAGSPSASGLNEQFF
TRBV25-1 | CASSEGQGRADTQYF
TRBV2 | CASSVRAGADTQYF
TRBV7-9 | CASSQGEGGYTF
TRBV11-1 | CASSIPWDNYNEQFF
TRBV15 | CATSRDWGTMASTDTQYF
TRBV25-1 | CASSYTVGENQPQHF
TRBV5-1 | CASNGDSTDTQYF
TRBV2 | CASGGGERNEQFF
TRBV7-9 | CASSLASGEGSYTF
TRBV15 | CATSSRLGQALPYF
TRBV2 | CASSPGQGFYEQYF
TRBV29-1 | CSASTTGNTEAFF
TRBV2 | CASSLMGQGYEQYF
TRBV7-2 | CASSLGGTDQETQYF
TRBV24-1 | CATSDLYTDTQYF
TRBV20-1 | CSARDNPGNTIYF
TRBV10-3 | CASSGVPETQYF
TRBV24-1 | CATSDLGVTQYF
TRBV2 | CASAVAPTGEQYF
TRBV20-1 | CSAPGQSSYEQYF
TRBV7-7 | CASSPKLRGEQYF
TRBV7-6 | CASSFETGTYEQYF
TRBV25-1 | CASSNTGGGPLHF
TRBV20-1 | CSAIRQGPETQYF
TRBV20-1 | CSASWGGSSTEAFF
TRBV10-3 | CAISLSQGEETQYF
TRBV2 | CASSLALHTQYF
TRBV6-2/TRBV6-3 | CASSYMDRWAGWVKFF
TRBV12-3/TRBV12-4 | CASLRRQGPYSALTDTQYF
TRBV15 | CATSRGGTGNTEAFF
TRBV15 | CATSKGDSTDTQYF
TRBV9 | CASSAGSGLALNEQFF
TRBV7-9 | CASSSQGLYGYTF
TRBV7-9 | CASSLGWSYEQHF
TRBV6-1 | CASTDKVEQYF
TRBV7-2 | CASSLLGPPQPQHF
TRBV7-6 | CASSPGGRYGYTF
TRBV2 | CASSETGTGTDTQYF
TRBV19 | CASSLASGSYEQYF
TRBV16 | CASSQNRGRNEQYF
TRBV24-1 | CATSDHKGAGELFF